This TCR beta chain is drawn from a study of beta chain features in type 1 diabetes. Of the isolated RNA, all was reverse transcribed, and so the sequenced material was expressed TCRB transcripts. The average output of naive, central memory and regulatory T cell samples was millions of reads. TCRdb keeps only in-frame clones here, not all; method: immunoSEQ multiplex PCR. This sample has about 130,000 clones, with around 8.7% found just once. The source material was central memory CD4+ T cells from blood. The clonotype comes from a young man in good health.

As DNA, the CDR3 is TGTGCCAGCAGCGCCCGGACTAGCGGGGGGGCAGGGGAGACCCAGTACTTC. Its protein is CASSARTSGGAGETQYF. The chain has TRBV9 and TRBJ2-5, with 15 positions matching TRBD2. Trimming at V came to 3 bases and at J to 5 bases, leaving 8 bases not matched to a gene. CDR3 length: 17 residues. The V gene's germline CDR1 is SGDLS and CDR2 YYNGEE.